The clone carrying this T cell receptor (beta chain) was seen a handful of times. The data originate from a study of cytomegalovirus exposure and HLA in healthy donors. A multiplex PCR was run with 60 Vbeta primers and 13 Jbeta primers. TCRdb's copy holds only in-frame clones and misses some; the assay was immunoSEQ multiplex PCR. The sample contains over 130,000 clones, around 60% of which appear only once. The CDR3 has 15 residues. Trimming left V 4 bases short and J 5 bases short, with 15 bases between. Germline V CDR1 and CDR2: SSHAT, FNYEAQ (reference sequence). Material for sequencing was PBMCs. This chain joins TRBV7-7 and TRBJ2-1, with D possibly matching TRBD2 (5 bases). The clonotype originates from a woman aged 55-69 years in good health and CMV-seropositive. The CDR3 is CASSYTRLRNNEQFF. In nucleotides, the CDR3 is TGTGCCAGCAGCTATACTAGGCTTAGGAACAATGAGCAGTTCTTC.